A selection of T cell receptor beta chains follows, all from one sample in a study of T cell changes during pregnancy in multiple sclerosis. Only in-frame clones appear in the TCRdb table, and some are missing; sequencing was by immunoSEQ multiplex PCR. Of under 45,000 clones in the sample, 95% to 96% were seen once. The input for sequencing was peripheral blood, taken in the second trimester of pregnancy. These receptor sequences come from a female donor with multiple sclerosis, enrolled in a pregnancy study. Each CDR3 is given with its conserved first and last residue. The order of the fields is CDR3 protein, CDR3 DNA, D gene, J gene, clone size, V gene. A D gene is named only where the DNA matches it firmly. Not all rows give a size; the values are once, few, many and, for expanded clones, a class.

CASSPQLQGAYGYTF,TGTGCCAGCAGCCCTCAATTACAGGGGGCGTATGGCTACACCTTC,TRBD1,TRBJ1-2,NA,TRBV9
CASSLVATSADTQYF,TGTGCCAGCAGCTTAGTAGCCACTAGTGCAGATACGCAGTATTTT,NA,TRBJ2-3,NA,TRBV11-2
CASSGAGETEAFF,TGTGCCAGCAGCGGGGCCGGGGAAACTGAAGCTTTCTTT,NA,TRBJ1-1,NA,TRBV9
CASSPRSPGIQYF,TGTGCCAGCAGCCCTAGATCCCCGGGCATTCAGTACTTC,NA,TRBJ2-4,NA,TRBV7-2
CASSATGGNTEAFF,TGTGCCAGCAGCGCGACAGGGGGTAACACTGAAGCTTTCTTT,TRBD1,TRBJ1-1,NA,TRBV6-5
CASKPSKFTSRDRPNQPQHF,TGTGCCAGCAAACCATCCAAATTTACTTCTCGGGACAGACCCAATCAGCCCCAGCATTTT,TRBD1,TRBJ1-5,NA,TRBV28
CASSPEDRINEKLFF,TGTGCCAGCAGCCCAGAGGACAGGATTAATGAAAAACTGTTTTTT,TRBD1,TRBJ1-4,NA,TRBV9
CASSQLGQVYGYTF,TGTGCCAGCAGTCAACTGGGACAGGTGTATGGCTACACCTTC,TRBD1,TRBJ1-2,once,TRBV6-5
CASRGGLAGQRGYNEQFF,TGTGCCAGCCGGGGGGGACTAGCGGGCCAGAGGGGCTACAATGAGCAGTTCTTC,TRBD2,TRBJ2-1,NA,TRBV28
CATGTFGANVLTF,TGTGCCACCGGGACATTTGGGGCCAACGTCCTGACTTTC,NA,TRBJ2-6,NA,TRBV15
CASTNYLGSSYEQYF,TGTGCCAGCACCAATTACTTGGGGAGCTCCTACGAGCAGTACTTC,NA,TRBJ2-7,NA,TRBV6-5
CASSVDQAGTYEQYF,TGTGCCAGCAGCGTAGATCAAGCGGGAACCTACGAGCAGTACTTC,TRBD2,TRBJ2-7,NA,TRBV9
CASSEAGTEAFF,TGTGCCAGCTCGGAGGCGGGGACTGAAGCTTTCTTT,NA,TRBJ1-1,few,TRBV18
CASSLGRPGGSPLHF,TGTGCCAGCTCACTAGGACGGCCGGGAGGTTCACCCCTCCACTTT,NA,TRBJ1-6,NA,TRBV18
CASSYRTGRGYTF,TGTGCCAGCAGTTACCGGACAGGACGCGGCTACACCTTC,TRBD1,TRBJ1-2,NA,TRBV27
CASSLTEDYGYTF,TGTGCCAGCAGCTTGACAGAAGACTATGGCTACACCTTC,NA,TRBJ1-2,NA,TRBV9
CASSKSTSGVNNEQFF,TGCGCCAGCAGCAAATCAACTAGCGGAGTGAACAATGAGCAGTTCTTC,TRBD2,TRBJ2-1,NA,TRBV5-1
CASSLGGAYGYTF,TGTGCCAGCAGTCTAGGGGGGGCTTATGGCTACACCTTC,NA,TRBJ1-2,NA,TRBV28
CASSPRIAGKLFF,TGTGCCAGTAGTCCCCGGATCGCAGGGAAACTGTTTTTT,NA,TRBJ1-4,NA,TRBV19
CASSAGTGSNSPLHF,TGTGCCAGCAGCGCGGGGACAGGGAGTAATTCACCCCTCCACTTT,TRBD1,TRBJ1-6,NA,TRBV7-2
CASSLAGLAGGSYEQYF,TGTGCCAGCAGCTTAGCGGGACTAGCGGGGGGCTCCTACGAGCAGTACTTC,TRBD2,TRBJ2-7,NA,TRBV7-6
CASSLRGQGTEAFF,TGTGCCAGCAGCTTACGGGGACAGGGGACTGAAGCTTTCTTT,TRBD1,TRBJ1-1,NA,TRBV7-2
CASSYSSGEAFF,TGTGCCAGCAGTTACTCGTCCGGTGAAGCTTTCTTT,NA,TRBJ1-1,NA,TRBV6-5
CASSPGRGRDVQPQHF,TGTGCCAGCAGCCCCGGACGGGGGAGGGATGTTCAGCCCCAGCATTTT,NA,TRBJ1-5,NA,TRBV5-8
CASSWGLAAGANVLTF,TGCGCCAGCAGCTGGGGACTAGCGGCCGGGGCCAACGTCCTGACTTTC,TRBD2,TRBJ2-6,once,TRBV5-1
CASSLGPSGANVLTF,TGTGCCAGTAGTTTGGGCCCCTCTGGGGCCAACGTCCTGACTTTC,NA,TRBJ2-6,NA,TRBV19
CASSQVVQNEKLFF,TGCGCCAGCAGCCAAGTGGTACAAAATGAAAAACTGTTTTTT,NA,TRBJ1-4,NA,TRBV4-1
CASRPFGGGKGVETQYF,TGTGCCAGCAGACCCTTCGGGGGAGGAAAGGGAGTGGAGACCCAGTACTTC,NA,TRBJ2-5,NA,TRBV11-2